This T cell receptor beta chain comes out of a study of early T cells in non-severe SARS-CoV-2 infection. Background on the study: Sequenced material consisted of bulk RNA (from unsorted whole blood), and chains were unpaired.

cDNA molecules, individually, were tagged with unique molecular identifiers. TCRdb analysed the 5' RACE reads with MiXCR anew, one entry per CDR3 protein. The sample shows some 45,000 distinct CDR3 sequences, under 4.5% of them seen only once. Germline CDR1 and CDR2: SGHVS and FNYEAQ. Trimming left V 0 bases short and J 5 bases short, with 7 bases between. The CDR3 extends over 13 amino acids. To note about this clonotype: Antigen: not known.

Whole-study results and caveats: Using VDJdb, the matching emphasized anti-spike CD8 responses while missing private and CD4 specificities.

The material sequenced was whole blood. The chain carries TRBV7-6 and TRBJ1-1; D not certain. The sequence derives from an adult who was a healthcare worker with PCR-confirmed SARS-CoV-2 infection or an uninfected control (not recorded which). CDR3 amino acids: CASSLALRTEAFF. For the CDR3, the DNA is TGTGCCAGCAGCTTAGCTCTCAGAACTGAAGCTTTCTTT.